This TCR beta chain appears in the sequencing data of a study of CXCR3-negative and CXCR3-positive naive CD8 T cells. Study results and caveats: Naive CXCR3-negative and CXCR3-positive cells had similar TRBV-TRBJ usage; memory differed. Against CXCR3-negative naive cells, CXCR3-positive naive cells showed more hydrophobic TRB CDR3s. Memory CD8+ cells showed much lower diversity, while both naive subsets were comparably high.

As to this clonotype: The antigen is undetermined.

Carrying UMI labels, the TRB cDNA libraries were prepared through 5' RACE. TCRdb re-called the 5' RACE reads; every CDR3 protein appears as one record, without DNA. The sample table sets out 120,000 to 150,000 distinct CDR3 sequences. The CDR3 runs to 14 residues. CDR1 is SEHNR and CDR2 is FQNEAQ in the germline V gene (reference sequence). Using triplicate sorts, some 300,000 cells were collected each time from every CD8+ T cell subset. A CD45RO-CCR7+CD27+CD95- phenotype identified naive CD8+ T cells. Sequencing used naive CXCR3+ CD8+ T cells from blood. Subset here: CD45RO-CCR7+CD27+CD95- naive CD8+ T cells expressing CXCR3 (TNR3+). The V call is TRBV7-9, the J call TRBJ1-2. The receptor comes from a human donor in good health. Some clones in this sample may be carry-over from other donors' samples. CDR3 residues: CASSLVGRNYGYTF.